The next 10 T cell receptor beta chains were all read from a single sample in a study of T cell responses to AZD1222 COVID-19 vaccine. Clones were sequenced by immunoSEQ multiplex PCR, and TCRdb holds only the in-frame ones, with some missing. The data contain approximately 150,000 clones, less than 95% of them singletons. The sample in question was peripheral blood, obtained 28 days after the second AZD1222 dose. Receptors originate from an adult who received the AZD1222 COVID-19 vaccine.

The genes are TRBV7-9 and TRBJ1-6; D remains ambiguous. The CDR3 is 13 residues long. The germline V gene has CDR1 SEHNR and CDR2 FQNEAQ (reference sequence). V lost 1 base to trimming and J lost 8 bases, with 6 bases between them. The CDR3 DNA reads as TGTGCCAGCAGCTTAGAGGGTGATTCACCCCTCCACTTT. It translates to CASSLEGDSPLHF. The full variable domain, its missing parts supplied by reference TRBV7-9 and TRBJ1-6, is DTGVSQNPRHKITKRGQNVTFRCDPISEHNRLYWYRQTLGQGPEFLTYFQNEAQLEKSRLLSDRFSAERPKGSFSTLEIQRTEQGDSAMYLCASSLEGDSPLHFGNGTRLTVT.

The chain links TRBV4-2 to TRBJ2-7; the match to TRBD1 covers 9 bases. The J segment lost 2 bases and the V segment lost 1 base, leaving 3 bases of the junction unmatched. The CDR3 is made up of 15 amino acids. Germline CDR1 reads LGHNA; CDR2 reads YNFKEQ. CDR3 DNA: TGTGCCAGCAGCCAAGTGGGACAGGGCACCTACGAGCAGTACTTC. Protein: CASSQVGQGTYEQYF.

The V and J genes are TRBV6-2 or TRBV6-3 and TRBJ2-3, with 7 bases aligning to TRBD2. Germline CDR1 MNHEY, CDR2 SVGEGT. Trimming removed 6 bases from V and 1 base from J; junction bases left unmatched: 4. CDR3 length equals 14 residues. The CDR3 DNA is TGTGCCAGCAGCCCGGGAGGCCGCACAGATACGCAGTATTTT. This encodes CASSPGGRTDTQYF.

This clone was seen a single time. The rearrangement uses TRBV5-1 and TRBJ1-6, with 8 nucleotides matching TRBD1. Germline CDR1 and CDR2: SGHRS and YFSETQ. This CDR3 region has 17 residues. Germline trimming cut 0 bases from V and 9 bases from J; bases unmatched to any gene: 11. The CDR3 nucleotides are TGCGCCAGCAGCTTGGCTTTGGGGGACAGGAGACCTTCACCCCTCCACTTT. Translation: CASSLALGDRRPSPLHF.

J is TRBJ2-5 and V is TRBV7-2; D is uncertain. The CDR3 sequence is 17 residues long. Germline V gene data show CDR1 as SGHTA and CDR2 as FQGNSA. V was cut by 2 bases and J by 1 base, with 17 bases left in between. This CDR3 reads CASSLLHRATFQETQYF. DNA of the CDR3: TGTGCCAGCAGCTTACTCCACCGGGCGACCTTCCAAGAGACCCAGTACTTC.

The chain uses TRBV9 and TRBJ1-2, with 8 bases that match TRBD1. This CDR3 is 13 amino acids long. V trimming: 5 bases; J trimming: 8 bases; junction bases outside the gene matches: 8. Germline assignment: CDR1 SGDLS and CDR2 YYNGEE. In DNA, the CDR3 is TGTGCCAGCAGAGACGGACAGGGTGGAGGCTACACCTTC. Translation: CASRDGQGGGYTF. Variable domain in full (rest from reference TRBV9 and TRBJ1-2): DSGVTQTPKHLITATGQRVTLRCSPRSGDLSVYWYQQSLDQGLQFLIQYYNGEERAKGNILERFSAQQFPDLHSELNLSSLELGDSALYFCASRDGQGGGYTFGSGTRLTVV.

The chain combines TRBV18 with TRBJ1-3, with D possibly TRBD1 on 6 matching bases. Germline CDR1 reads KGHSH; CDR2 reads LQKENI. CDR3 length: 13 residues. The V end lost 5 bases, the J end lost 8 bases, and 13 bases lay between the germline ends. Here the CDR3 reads CASSRGATDTIYF. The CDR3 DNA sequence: TGTGCCAGCTCAAGGGGGGCGACGGACACCATATATTTT.

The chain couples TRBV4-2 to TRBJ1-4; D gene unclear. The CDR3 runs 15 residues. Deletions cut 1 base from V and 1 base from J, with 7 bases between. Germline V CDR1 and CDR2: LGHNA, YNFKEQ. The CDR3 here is CASSQGHLTNEKLFF. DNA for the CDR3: TGTGCCAGCAGCCAAGGCCATTTAACTAATGAAAAACTGTTTTTT.

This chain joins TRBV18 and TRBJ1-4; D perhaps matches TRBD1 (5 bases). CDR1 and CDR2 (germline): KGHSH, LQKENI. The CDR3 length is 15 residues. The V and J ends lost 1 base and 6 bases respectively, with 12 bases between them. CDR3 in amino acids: CASSPRSGGDEKLFF. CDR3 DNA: TGTGCCAGCTCACCACGCTCCGGAGGGGATGAAAAACTGTTTTTT.

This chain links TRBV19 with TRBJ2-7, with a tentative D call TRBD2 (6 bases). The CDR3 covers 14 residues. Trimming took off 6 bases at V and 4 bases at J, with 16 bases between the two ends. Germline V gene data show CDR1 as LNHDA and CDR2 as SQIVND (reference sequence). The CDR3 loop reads CASRDAGRDYEQYF. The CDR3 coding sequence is TGTGCCAGTAGGGACGCGGGACGGGATTACGAGCAGTACTTC.